This TCR beta chain was retrieved from a study of blood T cell repertoires in COVID-19 (dated by TCRdb to the early 2020s). As for the study more broadly: Samples covering the acute and convalescent phases of COVID-19 were provided by collaborators in the United States, Italy and Spain. The material from the prospective study consisted of cDNA or gDNA derived from T cells, B-cell-depleted T cells, or PBMCs. Subjects who had been exposed to COVID-19, were actively infected with it, or had recovered from it provided the deeply sampled blood TCRbeta repertoires that made up the dataset. The repertoires were released in a freely available public database meant as a resource for research on the immune response to SARS-CoV-2. Samples came from the ongoing ImmuneRACE study (first 160 participants) plus 1,254 subjects from 6 global collaborators. A de-identified subject ID, COVID-19 status, age in years and sex were almost always included in the sample metadata. Where available, HLA class I and class II types were taken from metadata supplied by the sample provider and were not determined by assay-based typing. Summary of the overall study and its limitations: How much clinical and demographic metadata was included differed by source and by participant, and the metadata was provided uncurated.

Whole blood was collected in K2EDTA tubes by collaborating institutions according to the institutions' own protocols. Collaborator samples were shipped for TCRbeta analysis as frozen whole blood, isolated PBMCs, or DNA extracted from either sample type. CDR3 length: 14 amino acids, cysteine to phenylalanine. Only the CDR3 DNA stays, 42 bases, in frame from base 1. From the germline V gene (reference sequence), CDR1 is DFQATT and CDR2 is SNEGSKA. Trimmed from V: 3 bases; trimmed from J: 3 bases; junction bases lacking a gene match: 5. Comments on this clone: The antigen it recognizes is unknown. No much larger clonotype is one base removed from it; base qualities were not supplied.

TCRbeta CDR3 regions were amplified from genomic DNA by means of the immunoSEQ Assay, a bias-controlled multiplex PCR. The paper's processing steps were these. The number of nucleated cells in each sample was estimated by amplification of reference gene primers within the assay. Sequence reads were collapsed and filtered to measure the absolute abundance of every unique TCRbeta CDR3 rearrangement. Productive Simpson clonality was computed per sample as the square root of Simpson's diversity index over productive rearrangements. TCRdb obtained this table from immuneACCESS and retained in-frame rearrangements with V and J assigned. These tables miss some clones; where compared with another copy, unresolved V genes account for less than half of the shortfall, and the remainder is unexplained. V, J and clone size reflect that table, while D and trimming were determined from the DNA. Within this sample are over 200,000 clones, with about 85% of them counted one time only. In total, the top ten clones hold 7.9% of the sample.

Sample: peripheral blood. The chain was built from TRBV20-1 and TRBJ1-2; TRBD1 aligns with 9 central bases. The TCR sequence derives from a woman older than 75 with acute or convalescent COVID-19. The CDR3 is CSASSRDRDYGYTF. The DNA is as follows: TGCAGTGCTAGTAGCCGGGACAGGGACTATGGCTACACCTTC.